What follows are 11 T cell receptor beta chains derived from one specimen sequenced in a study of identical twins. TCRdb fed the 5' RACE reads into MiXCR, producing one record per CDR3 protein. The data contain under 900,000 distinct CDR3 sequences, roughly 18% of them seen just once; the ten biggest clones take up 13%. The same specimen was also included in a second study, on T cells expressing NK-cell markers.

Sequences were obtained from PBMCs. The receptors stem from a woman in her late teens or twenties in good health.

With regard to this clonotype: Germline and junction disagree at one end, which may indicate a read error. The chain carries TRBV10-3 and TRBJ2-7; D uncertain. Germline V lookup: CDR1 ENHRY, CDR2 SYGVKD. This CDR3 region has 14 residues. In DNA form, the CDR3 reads TGTGCCATCAGTGACGTAGGATCCGGAGACGAGGAGTACTTC. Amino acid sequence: CAISDVGSGDEEYF.

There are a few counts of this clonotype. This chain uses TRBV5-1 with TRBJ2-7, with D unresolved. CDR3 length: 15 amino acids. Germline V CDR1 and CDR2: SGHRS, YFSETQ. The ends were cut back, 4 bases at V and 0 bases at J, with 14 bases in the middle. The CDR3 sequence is CASSQGPTISYEQYF. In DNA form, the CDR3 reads TGCGCCAGCAGCCAAGGACCGACCATCTCCTACGAGCAGTACTTC. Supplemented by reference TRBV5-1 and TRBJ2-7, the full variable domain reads KAGVTQTPRYLIKTRGQQVTLSCSPISGHRSVSWYQQTPGQGLQFLFEYFSETQRNKGNFPGRFSGRQFSNSRSEMNVSTLELGDSALYLCASSQGPTISYEQYFGPGTRLTVT.

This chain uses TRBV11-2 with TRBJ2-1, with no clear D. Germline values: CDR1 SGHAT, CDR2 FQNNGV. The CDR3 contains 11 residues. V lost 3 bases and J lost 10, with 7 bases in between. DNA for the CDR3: TGTGCCAGCAGCTTCGGTTGGGAGCAGTTCTTC. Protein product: CASSFGWEQFF.

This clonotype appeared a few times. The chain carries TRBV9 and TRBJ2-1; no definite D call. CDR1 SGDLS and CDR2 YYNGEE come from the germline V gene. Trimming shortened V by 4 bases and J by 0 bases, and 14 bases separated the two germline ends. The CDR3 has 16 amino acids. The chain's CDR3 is CASSPPGSSSYNEQFF. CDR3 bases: TGTGCCAGCAGCCCACCTGGGTCGAGCTCCTACAATGAGCAGTTCTTC.

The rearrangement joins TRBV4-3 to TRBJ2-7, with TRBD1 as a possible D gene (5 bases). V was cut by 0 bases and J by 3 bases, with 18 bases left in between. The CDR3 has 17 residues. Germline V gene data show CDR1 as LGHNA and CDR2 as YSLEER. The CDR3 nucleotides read TGCGCCAGCAGCCAAGATTTCTCCAGGACACTCAGCTACGAGCAGTACTTC. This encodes CASSQDFSRTLSYEQYF.

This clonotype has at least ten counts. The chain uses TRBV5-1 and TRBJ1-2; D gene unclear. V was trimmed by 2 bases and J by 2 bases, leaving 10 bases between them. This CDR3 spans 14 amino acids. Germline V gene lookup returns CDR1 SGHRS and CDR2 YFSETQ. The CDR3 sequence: CASSLPGSNYGYTF. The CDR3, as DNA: TGCGCCAGCAGCTTACCGGGGTCCAACTATGGCTACACCTTC.

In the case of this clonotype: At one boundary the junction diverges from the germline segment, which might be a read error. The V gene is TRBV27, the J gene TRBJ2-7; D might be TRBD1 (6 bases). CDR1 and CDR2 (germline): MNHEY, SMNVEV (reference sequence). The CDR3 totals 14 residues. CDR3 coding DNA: TGTGCCAGCAGGCTCCCCGGTCTGGGGGCTAATTGGAACTTC. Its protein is CASRLPGLGANWNF.

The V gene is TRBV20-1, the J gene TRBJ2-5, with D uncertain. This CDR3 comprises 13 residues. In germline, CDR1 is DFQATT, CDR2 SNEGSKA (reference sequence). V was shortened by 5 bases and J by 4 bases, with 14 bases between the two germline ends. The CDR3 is CSAGRSPRETQYF. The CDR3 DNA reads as TGCAGTGCTGGGCGGAGTCCACGAGAGACCCAGTACTTC.

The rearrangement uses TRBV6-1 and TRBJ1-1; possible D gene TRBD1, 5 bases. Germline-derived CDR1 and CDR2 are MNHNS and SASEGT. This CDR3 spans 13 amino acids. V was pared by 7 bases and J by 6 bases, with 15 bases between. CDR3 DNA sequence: TGTGCCAGCAACGTCCACGCGGGGGCTGAAGCTTTCTTT. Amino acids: CASNVHAGAEAFF.

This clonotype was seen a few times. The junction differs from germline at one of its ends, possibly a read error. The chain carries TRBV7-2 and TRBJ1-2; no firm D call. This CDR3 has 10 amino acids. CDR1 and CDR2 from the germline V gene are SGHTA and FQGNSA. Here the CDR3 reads CASSFSEGGF. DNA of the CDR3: TGTGCCAGCAGCTTTTCGGAGGGCGGCTTC.

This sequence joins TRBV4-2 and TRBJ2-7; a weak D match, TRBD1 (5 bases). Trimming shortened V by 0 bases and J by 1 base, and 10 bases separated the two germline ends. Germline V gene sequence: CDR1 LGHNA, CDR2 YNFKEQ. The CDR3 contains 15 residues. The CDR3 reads CASSQEETVSYEQYF. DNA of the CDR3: TGTGCCAGCAGCCAAGAGGAGACAGTGTCCTACGAGCAGTACTTC.